The 29 T cell receptor beta chains below come from one sample, sequenced in a study of blood T cell repertoires in COVID-19. Only in-frame clones appear in the TCRdb table, and some are missing; sequencing was by immunoSEQ multiplex PCR. In the table there are approximately 140,000 clones, 75% to 90% of which are singletons. The source material was peripheral blood. Receptors were obtained from a woman in her sixties or seventies with active or convalescent COVID-19.

The V gene is TRBV21-1, the J gene TRBJ1-1; the D call of TRBD1 is as the table states it, not checked on the DNA. TRBV21-1 is a pseudogene segment. This CDR3 is built from 17 residues. The CDR3 sequence: CASLNGGQGSPGTEAFF. DNA for the CDR3: TGTGCCAGCCTGAACGGGGGACAGGGTTCCCCGGGGACTGAAGCTTTCTTT.

V gene TRBV6-5 combines with J gene TRBJ1-2, with D hard to call. CDR1 is MNHEY, CDR2 SVGAGI, per germline. The CDR3 length is 14 residues. Trimming removed 6 bases at V and 3 bases at J, with 14 bases between. CDR3 sequence (DNA): TGTGCCAGCAGGGACTATCAGGTGTACTATGGCTACACCTTC. It is translated as CASRDYQVYYGYTF.

For the CDR3, the DNA is TGTGCCAGCAGCGTAGAGACGGGGGGTTACAATGAGCAGTTCTTC. It encodes CASSVETGGYNEQFF. The rearrangement joins TRBV9 to TRBJ2-1, with TRBD2 matching 7 bases. Germline-derived CDR1 and CDR2 are SGDLS and YYNGEE. The CDR3 sequence is 15 residues long. The V segment lost 0 bases and the J segment 4 bases; nucleotides outside the gene matches: 4.

V gene TRBV7-2 combines with J gene TRBJ1-5; possible D gene TRBD1, 5 bases. The length of the CDR3 is 15 residues. Germline values: CDR1 SGHTA, CDR2 FQGNSA. V lost 5 bases and J 7 bases, leaving 18 bases between the germline ends. The CDR3: CASSRVGGEGQPQHF. In nucleotides, the CDR3 is TGTGCCAGCAGCCGCGTTGGGGGGGAAGGCCAGCCCCAGCATTTT.

The V and J genes are TRBV4-3 and TRBJ2-5; 7 bases align to TRBD1. The germline gives CDR1 LGHNA, CDR2 YSLEER. This CDR3 spans 17 amino acids. The junction had 10 bases not matched to a gene; V was cut back by 1 base and J by 2 bases. This CDR3 is CASSQGLGTVRQETQYF. The CDR3, as DNA: TGCGCCAGCAGCCAAGGCCTCGGGACAGTAAGACAAGAGACCCAGTACTTC.

To note about this clone: At one end the junction does not follow the germline gene, possibly because of a read error. This chain joins TRBV7-7 and TRBJ2-3, with 8 nucleotides matching TRBD2. This CDR3 is 13 amino acids long. The germline V gene has CDR1 SSHAT and CDR2 FNYEAQ (reference sequence). CDR3 in amino acids: CASSGGYTDTQYF. CDR3 sequence (DNA): TGTGCTAGCAGCGGGGGCTACACAGATACGCAGTATTTT.

The V call is TRBV27, the J call TRBJ2-5, with a weak D call TRBD2 (6 bases). Trimming shortened V by 6 bases and J by 4 bases, and 12 bases separated the two germline ends. This CDR3 is built from 13 residues. Germline lookup yields CDR1 MNHEY and CDR2 SMNVEV (reference sequence). As DNA, the CDR3 is TGTGCCAGCAGAACGGGACTGGGAGAGACCCAGTACTTC. Translating gives CASRTGLGETQYF.

The chain joins TRBV7-6 to TRBJ2-3; 7 bases fit TRBD2. The J segment lost 3 bases and the V segment lost 0 bases, leaving 6 bases of the junction unmatched. The CDR3 consists of 16 residues. The germline V gene has CDR1 SGHVS and CDR2 FNYEAQ. The CDR3 coding sequence is TGTGCCAGCAGCTTAGCGGGCGGCGGGGGTACAGATACGCAGTATTTT. This translates into CASSLAGGGGTDTQYF. The entire variable domain, with the rest obtained from reference TRBV7-6 and TRBJ2-3, is as follows: GAGVSQSPRYKVTKRGQDVALRCDPISGHVSLYWYRQALGQGPEFLTYFNYEAQQDKSGLPNDRFSAERPEGSISTLTIQRTEQRDSAMYRCASSLAGGGGTDTQYFGPGTRLTVL.

The rearrangement joins TRBV9 to TRBJ1-2; D is perhaps TRBD1 (6 bases). CDR3 length: 15 amino acids. Deletions cut 4 bases from V and 5 bases from J, with 18 bases between. Germline-derived CDR1 and CDR2 are SGDLS and YYNGEE. The DNA for the CDR3 is TGTGCCAGCAGCCCTCTCGGGGGGGCTGGGTATGGCTACACCTTC. Encoded protein: CASSPLGGAGYGYTF.

J is TRBJ1-1 and V is TRBV20-1; D ambiguous. Per the germline V gene, CDR1 is DFQATT and CDR2 is SNEGSKA (reference sequence). V gave up 3 bases and J gave up 7 bases, with 6 bases separating them. The CDR3 is made up of 10 amino acids. CDR3 loop: CSASRNEAFF. CDR3 coding DNA: TGCAGTGCTAGCAGGAATGAAGCTTTCTTT.

The chain joins TRBV6-2 or TRBV6-3 to TRBJ2-3; the match to TRBD1 covers 7 bases. The CDR3 length is 15 residues. CDR1 is MNHEY, CDR2 SVGEGT, per germline. V was clipped by 0 bases and J by 2 bases; unmatched bases: 2. CDR3 residues: CASSYSDRDTDTQYF. For the CDR3, the DNA is TGTGCCAGCAGTTACTCTGACAGGGACACAGATACGCAGTATTTT.

The rearrangement uses TRBV19 and TRBJ2-5; 8 bases match TRBD1. CDR3 length: 14 amino acids. V lost 4 bases, J lost 5 bases, and 6 bases stayed unmatched. From germline, CDR1 is LNHDA and CDR2 SQIVND (reference sequence). The CDR3 is CASSTTGVLETQYF. For the CDR3, the DNA is TGTGCCAGTAGTACGACAGGGGTTTTGGAGACCCAGTACTTC.

The V call is TRBV5-5, the J call TRBJ1-5, with D unresolved. Germline V CDR1 and CDR2: SGHKS, YYEKEE (reference sequence). This CDR3 has 13 amino acids. Trimming shortened V by 0 bases and J by 6 bases, and 7 bases separated the two germline ends. CDR3 bases: TGTGCCAGCAGCTTGGAGATCGGTCAGCCCCAGCATTTT. The encoded protein is CASSLEIGQPQHF.

The chain has TRBV5-4 and TRBJ2-1; TRBD2 aligns across 11 bases. The CDR3 is made up of 19 amino acids. With 0 bases clipped from V and 3 bases from J, the junction kept 11 bases outside the gene matches. Germline loops: CDR1 SGHNT, CDR2 YYREEE (reference sequence). DNA for the CDR3: TGTGCCAGCAGCTTGGCCAAGATAGCGGGGGGGCCAGACTACAATGAGCAGTTCTTC. The encoded protein is CASSLAKIAGGPDYNEQFF.

The chain links TRBV15 to TRBJ2-7; 9 positions match TRBD1. Germline loops: CDR1 LNHNV, CDR2 YYDKDF (reference sequence). The CDR3 spans 16 residues. V dropped 1 base and J dropped 6; count of bases not matched to a gene: 10. CDR3 residues: CATSRGSTGGLGEQYF. The CDR3 DNA sequence: TGTGCCACCAGCAGAGGATCGACAGGGGGACTCGGCGAGCAGTACTTC.

This clone was detected only once. This chain connects TRBV27 to TRBJ2-7, with TRBD2 matching over 8 bases. V gave up 11 bases and J gave up 2 bases; unmatched junction bases: 11. This CDR3 contains 14 residues. Per the germline V gene, CDR1 is MNHEY and CDR2 is SMNVEV (reference sequence). CDR3 region: CARAGGLETYEQYF. As DNA, the CDR3 is TGTGCCCGGGCGGGGGGCCTTGAGACCTACGAGCAGTACTTC.

This chain connects TRBV5-1 to TRBJ2-5; 7 bases fit TRBD1. The CDR3 contains 15 residues. Trimming cost V 4 bases and J 0 bases; bases outside gene matches: 6. Germline-derived CDR1 and CDR2 are SGHRS and YFSETQ. CDR3 nucleotides: TGCGCCAGCAGCCGGAGTGGGACAGACCAAGAGACCCAGTACTTC. Protein sequence: CASSRSGTDQETQYF.

The chain links TRBV11-2 to TRBJ2-1, with 9 nucleotides matching TRBD1. The V gene end was trimmed by 5 bases and the J gene end by 5 bases; junction bases not matched to a gene: 7. The CDR3 loop spans 15 amino acids. Germline-derived CDR1 and CDR2 are SGHAT and FQNNGV. In nucleotides, the CDR3 is TGTGCCAGCAGCCCACGGACAGGGGAGAACAATGAGCAGTTCTTC. This gives the protein CASSPRTGENNEQFF.

This clone came up a few times. This chain links TRBV4-1 with TRBJ2-1, with D perhaps TRBD2 (6 bases). The CDR3 consists of 17 residues. The V gene's germline CDR1 is MGHRA and CDR2 YSYEKL. Trimming left V 1 base short and J 7 bases short, with 20 bases between. This CDR3 is CASSQAIPRGLANEQFF. The CDR3 DNA sequence: TGCGCCAGCAGCCAAGCCATCCCGCGGGGTCTGGCAAATGAGCAGTTCTTC.

This chain uses TRBV5-1 with TRBJ1-2; D remains ambiguous. The ends were cut back, 1 base at V and 2 bases at J, with 6 bases in the middle. The V gene's germline CDR1 is SGHRS and CDR2 YFSETQ. The CDR3 runs to 13 residues. The CDR3 DNA reads TGCGCCAGCAGCTTGCGTTTAAACTATGGCTACACCTTC. This sequence encodes CASSLRLNYGYTF.

The chain combines TRBV4-3 with TRBJ1-3, with 9 bases lining up with TRBD1. The CDR3 covers 15 residues. Looked up from germline, CDR1 is LGHNA and CDR2 is YSLEER. Trimming at V came to 1 base and at J to 3 bases, leaving 1 base not matched to a gene. This CDR3 reads CASSQGGQGGNTIYF. DNA for the CDR3: TGCGCCAGCAGCCAAGGGGGACAGGGTGGAAACACCATATATTTT.

This chain links TRBV6-5 with TRBJ1-6; 9 bases agree with TRBD1. This CDR3 has 14 amino acids. V gave up 6 bases and J gave up 8 bases; unmatched junction bases: 5. Germline V lookup: CDR1 MNHEY, CDR2 SVGAGI. CDR3 region: CASREDRGHSPLHF. As DNA, the CDR3 is TGTGCCAGCAGGGAGGACAGGGGTCATTCACCCCTCCACTTT.

This clone was observed a single time. The V gene is TRBV5-1, the J gene TRBJ2-7, with 9 bases that match TRBD2. This CDR3 comprises 13 residues. J gave up 6 bases and V 0 bases, and 1 base lay outside the gene matches. The germline gives CDR1 SGHRS, CDR2 YFSETQ. CDR3 nucleotide sequence: TGCGCCAGCAGCTTGGAAGCGGGGGGCGAGCAGTACTTC. Its translation: CASSLEAGGEQYF.

The chain recombines TRBV3-1 (or the pseudogene TRBV3-2) with TRBJ1-4; D might be TRBD1 (6 bases). Germline V CDR1 and CDR2: LGHDT, YNNKEL (reference sequence). This CDR3 has 17 amino acids. With 0 bases removed from V and 8 bases from J, the gap between germline ends came to 19 bases. The CDR3 protein is CASSQDLSTGSGEKLFF. As DNA, the CDR3 is TGTGCCAGCAGCCAAGATTTGTCGACAGGATCAGGGGAAAAACTGTTTTTT.

The chain carries TRBV7-3 and TRBJ1-2; the D gene is possibly TRBD1 (6 bases). Germline V gene data show CDR1 as SGHTA and CDR2 as FQGTGA. The germline V and J ends were trimmed by 1 base and 6 bases, with 9 bases remaining between them. There are 13 residues in the CDR3. The CDR3: CASSLRSGDGYTF. The CDR3 DNA follows: TGTGCCAGCAGCTTAAGATCAGGGGATGGCTACACCTTC.

This clone was seen only a few times. The gene calls are TRBV7-2 and TRBJ1-1; tentatively, D is TRBD1 (6 bases). The germline V gene has CDR1 SGHTA and CDR2 FQGNSA. Trimming took off 8 bases at V and 0 bases at J, with 16 bases between the two ends. The CDR3 is 15 residues long. DNA for the CDR3: TGTGCCAGCGCGCGTGATGGGGGCGTGAACACTGAAGCTTTCTTT. Protein product: CASARDGGVNTEAFF.

The table lists this clone with a count of one. The genes are TRBV3-1 (or the pseudogene TRBV3-2) and TRBJ2-1, with TRBD2 as a possible D gene (7 bases). This CDR3 has 16 amino acids. The germline V gene has CDR1 LGHDT and CDR2 YNNKEL (reference sequence). V lost 3 bases and J lost 5, with 17 bases in between. The CDR3: CASSQAGGGPNNEQFF. CDR3 coding DNA: TGTGCCAGCAGCCAGGCCGGCGGGGGCCCGAACAATGAGCAGTTCTTC.

The chain employs TRBV11-2 and TRBJ2-3; 7 positions match TRBD1. Trimming at V came to 6 bases and at J to 3 bases, leaving 9 bases not matched to a gene. CDR3 length equals 15 residues. Germline V gene lookup returns CDR1 SGHAT and CDR2 FQNNGV. The CDR3 protein is CASSFIGRGTDTQYF. The CDR3 coding sequence is TGTGCCAGCAGTTTTATCGGCAGGGGGACAGATACGCAGTATTTT. Combining the CDR3 with reference TRBV11-2 and TRBJ2-3 gives the whole variable domain EAGVAQSPRYKIIEKRQSVAFWCNPISGHATLYWYQQILGQGPKLLIQFQNNGVVDDSQLPKDRFSAERLKGVDSTLKIQPAKLEDSAVYLCASSFIGRGTDTQYFGPGTRLTVL.

The V call is TRBV6-5, the J call TRBJ2-7, with 10 positions matching TRBD1. Germline CDR1 reads MNHEY; CDR2 reads SVGAGI. With V trimmed by 7 bases and J by 4 bases, 4 bases remained unmatched. The CDR3 has 13 amino acids. The CDR3 DNA reads as TGTGCCAGCAACAAGGACAGGGGGTACGAGCAGTACTTC. Its protein is CASNKDRGYEQYF.